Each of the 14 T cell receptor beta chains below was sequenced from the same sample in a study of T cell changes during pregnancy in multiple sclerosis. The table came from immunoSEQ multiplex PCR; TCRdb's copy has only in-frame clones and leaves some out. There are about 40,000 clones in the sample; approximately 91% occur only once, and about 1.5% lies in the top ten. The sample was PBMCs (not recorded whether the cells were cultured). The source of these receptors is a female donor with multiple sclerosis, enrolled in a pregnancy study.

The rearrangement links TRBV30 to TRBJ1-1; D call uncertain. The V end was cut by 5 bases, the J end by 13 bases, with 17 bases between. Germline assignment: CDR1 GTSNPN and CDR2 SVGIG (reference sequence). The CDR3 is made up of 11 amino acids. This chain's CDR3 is CAWGPQSSIFF. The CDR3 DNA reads TGTGCCTGGGGCCCCCAATCGTCTATTTTCTTT. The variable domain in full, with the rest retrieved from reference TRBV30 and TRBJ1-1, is SQTIHQWPATLVQPVGSPLSLECTVEGTSNPNLYWYRQAAGRGLQLLFYSVGIGQISSEVPQNLSASRPQDRQFILSSKKLLLSDSGFYLCAWGPQSSIFFGQGTRLTVV.

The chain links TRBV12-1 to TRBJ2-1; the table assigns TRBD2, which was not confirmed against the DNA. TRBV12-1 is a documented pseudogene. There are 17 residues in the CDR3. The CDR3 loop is CASSSAVQTGSYNEQFF. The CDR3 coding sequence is TGTGCCAGCAGCTCGGCGGTTCAGACGGGCTCCTACAATGAGCAGTTCTTC.

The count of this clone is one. The DNA of the CDR3 is TGTGCCAGTACCAGGGGCCAGGGGAGTACTGAAGCTTTCTTT. It is translated as CASTRGQGSTEAFF. The chain carries TRBV19 and TRBJ1-1; maybe TRBD1 (6 bases). From germline, CDR1 is LNHDA and CDR2 SQIVND (reference sequence). The CDR3 is 14 residues long. Trimming stripped 7 bases from V and 5 bases from J, with 17 bases between.

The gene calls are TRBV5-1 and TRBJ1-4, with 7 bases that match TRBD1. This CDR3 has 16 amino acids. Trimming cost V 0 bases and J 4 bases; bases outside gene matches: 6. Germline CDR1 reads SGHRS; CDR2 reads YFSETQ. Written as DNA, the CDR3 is TGCGCCAGCAGCTTGGCCGGGAGGGGGCGTAATGAAAAACTGTTTTTT. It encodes CASSLAGRGRNEKLFF.

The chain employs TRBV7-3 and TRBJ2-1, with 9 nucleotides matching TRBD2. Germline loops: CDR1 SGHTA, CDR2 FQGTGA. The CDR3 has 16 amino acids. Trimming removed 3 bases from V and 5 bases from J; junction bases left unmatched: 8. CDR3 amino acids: CASSLGAGGIDNEQFF. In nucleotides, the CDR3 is TGTGCCAGCAGCTTGGGGGCGGGAGGGATCGACAATGAGCAGTTCTTC.

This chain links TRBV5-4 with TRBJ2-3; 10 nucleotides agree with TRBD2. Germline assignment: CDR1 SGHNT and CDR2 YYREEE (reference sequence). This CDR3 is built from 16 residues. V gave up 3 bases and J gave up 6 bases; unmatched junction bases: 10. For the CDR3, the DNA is TGTGCCAGCAGCTGGAGCGGGAGGGCCAAGGGTGATACGCAGTATTTT. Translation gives CASSWSGRAKGDTQYF.

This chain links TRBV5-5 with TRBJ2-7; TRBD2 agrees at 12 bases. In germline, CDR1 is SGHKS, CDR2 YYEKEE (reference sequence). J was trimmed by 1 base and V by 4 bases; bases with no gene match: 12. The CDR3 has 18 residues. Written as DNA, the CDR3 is TGTGCCAGCAGCGCCGGACTAGCGGGATCTGATCCATCCTACGAGCAGTACTTC. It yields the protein CASSAGLAGSDPSYEQYF.

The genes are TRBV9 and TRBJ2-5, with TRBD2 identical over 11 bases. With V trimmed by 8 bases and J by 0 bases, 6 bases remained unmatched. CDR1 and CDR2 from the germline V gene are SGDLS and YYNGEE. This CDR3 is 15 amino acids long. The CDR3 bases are TGTGCCAGGCTAGCGGGAGGACCGTACCAAGAGACCCAGTACTTC. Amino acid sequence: CARLAGGPYQETQYF.

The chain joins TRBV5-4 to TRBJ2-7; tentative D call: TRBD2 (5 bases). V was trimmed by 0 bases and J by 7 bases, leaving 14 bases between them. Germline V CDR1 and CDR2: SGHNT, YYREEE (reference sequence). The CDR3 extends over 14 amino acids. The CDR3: CASSLEADPEEQYF. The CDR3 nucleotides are TGTGCCAGCAGCTTGGAAGCGGACCCGGAGGAGCAGTACTTC.

This CDR3 is CASSTPGQGFGELFF. The CDR3 coding sequence is TGTGCCAGCAGTACCCCGGGACAGGGCTTCGGGGAGCTGTTTTTT. The chain links TRBV6-6 to TRBJ2-2; TRBD1 matches at 9 bases. Germline V gene data show CDR1 as MNHNY and CDR2 as SVGAGI (reference sequence). The ends lost 5 bases at V and 7 bases at J; junction bases unmatched: 8. The CDR3 length is 15 residues.

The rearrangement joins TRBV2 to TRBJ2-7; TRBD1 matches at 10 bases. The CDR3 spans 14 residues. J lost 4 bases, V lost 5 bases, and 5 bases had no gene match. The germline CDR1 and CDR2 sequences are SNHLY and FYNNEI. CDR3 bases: TGTGCCAGCAGTACCGGGACAGGGGAATACGAGCAGTACTTC. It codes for CASSTGTGEYEQYF.

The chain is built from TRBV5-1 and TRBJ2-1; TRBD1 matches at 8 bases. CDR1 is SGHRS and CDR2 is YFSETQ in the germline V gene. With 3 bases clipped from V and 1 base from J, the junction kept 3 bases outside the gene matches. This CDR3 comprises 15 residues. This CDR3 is CASSSTGESYNEQFF. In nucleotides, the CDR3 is TGCGCCAGCAGCTCGACAGGGGAGTCCTACAATGAGCAGTTCTTC.

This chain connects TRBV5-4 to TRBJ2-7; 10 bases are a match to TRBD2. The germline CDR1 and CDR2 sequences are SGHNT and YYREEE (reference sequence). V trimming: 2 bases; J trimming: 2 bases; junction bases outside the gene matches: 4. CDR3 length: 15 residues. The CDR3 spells CASSFPAGGPYEQYF. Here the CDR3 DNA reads TGTGCCAGCAGCTTTCCAGCGGGAGGGCCCTACGAGCAGTACTTC.

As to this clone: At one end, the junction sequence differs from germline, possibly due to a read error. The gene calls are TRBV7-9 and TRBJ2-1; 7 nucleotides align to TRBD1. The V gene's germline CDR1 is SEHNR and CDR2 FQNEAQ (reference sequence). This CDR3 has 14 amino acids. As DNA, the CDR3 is TGTGCCAGCAGCTTTGATCTGACAGGGAATGTGCAGTTCTTC. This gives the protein CASSFDLTGNVQFF.